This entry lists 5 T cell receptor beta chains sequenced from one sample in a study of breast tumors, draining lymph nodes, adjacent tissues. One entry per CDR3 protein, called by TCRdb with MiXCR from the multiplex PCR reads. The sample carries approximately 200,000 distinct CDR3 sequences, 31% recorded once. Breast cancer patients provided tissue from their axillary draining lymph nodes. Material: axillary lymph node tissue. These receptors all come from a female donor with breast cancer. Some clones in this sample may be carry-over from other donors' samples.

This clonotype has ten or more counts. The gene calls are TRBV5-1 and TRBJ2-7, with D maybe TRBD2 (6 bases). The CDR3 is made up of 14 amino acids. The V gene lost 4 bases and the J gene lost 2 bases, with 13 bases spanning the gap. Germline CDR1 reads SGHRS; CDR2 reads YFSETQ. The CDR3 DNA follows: TGCGCCAGCAGCCCGCGGGACTTTACCTACGAGCAGTACTTC. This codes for CASSPRDFTYEQYF.

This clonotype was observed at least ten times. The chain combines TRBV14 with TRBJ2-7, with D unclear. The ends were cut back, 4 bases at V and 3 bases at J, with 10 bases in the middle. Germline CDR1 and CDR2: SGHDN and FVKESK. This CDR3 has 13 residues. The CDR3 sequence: CASSRALFYEQYF. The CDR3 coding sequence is TGTGCCAGCAGCCGCGCGCTGTTCTACGAGCAGTACTTC.

CDR3 DNA: TGTGCCAGCAGCCCCTCCCTGAACACTGAAGCTTTCTTT. Its protein product is CASSPSLNTEAFF. The chain has TRBV7-3 and TRBJ1-1; D remains unclear. From germline, CDR1 is SGHTA and CDR2 FQGTGA. The length of the CDR3 is 13 residues. V lost 5 bases, J lost 0 bases, and 7 bases lay in between.

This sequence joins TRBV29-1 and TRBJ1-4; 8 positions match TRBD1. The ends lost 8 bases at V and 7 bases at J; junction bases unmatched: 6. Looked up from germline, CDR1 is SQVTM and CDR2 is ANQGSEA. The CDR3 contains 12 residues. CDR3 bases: TGCAGCTCAGGACAGGGCGGTGAAAAACTGTTTTTT. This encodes CSSGQGGEKLFF.

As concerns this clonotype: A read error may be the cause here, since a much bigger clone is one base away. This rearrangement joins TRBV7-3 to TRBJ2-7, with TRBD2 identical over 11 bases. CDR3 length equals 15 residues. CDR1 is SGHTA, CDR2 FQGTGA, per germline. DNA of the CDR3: TGTGCCAGCAGCTTGATAGCGGGAGGGTCCTACGAGCAGCACTTC. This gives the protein CASSLIAGGSYEQHF.